The source of this TCR beta chain is a study of radiation and T cells in renal cell carcinoma. Study context: Nephrectomy followed 15 Gy stereotactic body radiation by 4 weeks.

Generated by immunoSEQ multiplex PCR, the TCRdb table keeps only in-frame clones and is missing some. The sample lists more than 150,000 clones; about 87% were seen once. The sample's time point: blood 2 weeks post-SBRT. Treatment in this sample: 15 Gy SBRT to primary tumor, nephrectomy 4 weeks later. This specimen consisted of blood, obtained from a patient whose treatment included radiotherapy and nephrectomy. The clonotype comes from a woman aged 45-59 years with renal cell carcinoma.

This CDR3 reads CASSAGAGGSNQPQHF. The CDR3 DNA reads as TGTGCCAGCAGCGCGGGGGCAGGTGGGAGCAATCAGCCCCAGCATTTT. This chain uses TRBV7-2 with TRBJ1-5; maybe TRBD1 (6 bases). Trimming removed 5 bases from V and 1 base from J, with 15 bases in between. Germline values: CDR1 SGHTA, CDR2 FQGNSA. The CDR3 runs to 16 residues.